This T cell receptor (beta chain) emerged from a study of cytotoxic CD8 clonotypes in ibrutinib-treated CLL (dated by TCRdb to about 2021). For the wider study: The cohort was composed of under 12 relapsed/refractory and around 15 treatment-naive patients; IGHV unmutated status was identified in under 18 patients. Partial responses were observed in approximately 24 patients and complete responses in 2; after a median follow-up of around 68 months, remission was maintained in some 14 patients and progression was observed in some 12. Samples at response were collected after a median of about 13 months of treatment, with a range of roughly 6 to 40 months. Samples averaged approximately 240,000 productive templates and around 91,000 productive rearrangements. Longitudinal samples were available for about 30% of the 86 trial participants. Cryopreserved peripheral blood mononuclear cells were obtained prior to treatment, at the time of response, and at either disease progression or sustained remission. Every sample from remission and from progressive disease was obtained while the patients were still on ibrutinib.

Overall study outcomes, separate from this receptor: Sampling times were not matched between sustained-remission and progressing patients, and lymph node repertoires were not studied. Baseline clonality was found to be higher than that of age-matched healthy donors and was strongly correlated with circulating CD8+ T-cell counts. Public clonotypes were rare and either contracted or stayed stable during treatment, and the rise in clonality at ibrutinib response reflected the expansion of private clonotypes. An increase in clonality was observed at ibrutinib response, with clonality remaining stable during sustained remission and falling back toward baseline at progression.

On a MiSeq, deep resolution sequencing aimed for a depth between 1 in 1 million and 1 in 200,000 T cells, with each clonotype covered 10x on average. TCR beta libraries were generated with the immunoSEQ hsTCRB Kit. Regarding the original processing steps: The data were analyzed with ImmunoSEQ Analyzer and ImmunoSEQ Data Assistant, and V, D and J gene assignments followed IMGT definitions. Clonality, with values ranging from 0 to 1, was calculated as one minus the normalized Shannon entropy of productive rearrangement frequencies. Only overrepresented clonotypes making up at least 0.05% of each patient's repertoire were included in the public clonotype analysis. About a dozen repertoires from age-matched healthy donors, obtained from immuneACCESS, served as clonality controls. Imported from immuneACCESS, the table was reduced by TCRdb to in-frame sequences with V and J called. These copies leave out some clones; in studies compared against another copy, an unresolved V gene accounts for under half, and the cause of the remainder is not known. The V and J calls and the clone size are those of that table, but D and trimming were determined from the DNA. For this sample the table gives fewer than 400,000 clones, of which over 55% were detected only once. The ten largest account for under 8% of the sample.

Of note for this clone: No antigen is known for it. Base-call qualities are not available, and no considerably larger clone is one nucleotide away.

For TCR beta library preparation, approximately 2 micrograms of genomic DNA was extracted from cryopreserved PBMCs. Longitudinal blood samples from CLL patients on ibrutinib monotherapy were analyzed using high-throughput TCR beta sequencing. Patients were enrolled in a phase 2 open-label single-center ibrutinib monotherapy trial. Trimming removed 3 bases from V and 7 bases from J; the gene matches leave 4 bases unexplained. The germline V gene encodes CDR1 SGHTA and CDR2 FQGTGA. The CDR3 measures 13 amino acids from cysteine to phenylalanine. The sequence is cut down to CDR3 DNA, 39 bases in frame from base 1.

This clonotype was obtained from a human donor with chronic lymphocytic leukemia. This material consisted of PBMCs, taken after 36 months of ibrutinib treatment. The chain is assembled from TRBV7-3 and TRBJ1-1; 8 bases in the junction line up with TRBD1. The CDR3 protein: CASSLRTGFEAFF. The DNA sequence follows: TGTGCCAGCAGCTTGAGGACAGGGTTTGAAGCTTTCTTT.